Each of the 21 T cell receptor beta chains below was sequenced from the same sample in a study of identifying expanded T cells in peripheral blood. Generated by immunoSEQ multiplex PCR, the TCRdb table keeps only in-frame clones and is missing some. The table lists over 75,000 clones, approximately 89% of them singletons, with 4% to 4.5% in the top ten. The sequencing sample was made of blood. These receptors were obtained from a person between 18 and 69 years old in good health.

This chain joins TRBV18 and TRBJ2-5; D is unclear. The CDR3 is 13 residues long. Germline V gene lookup returns CDR1 KGHSH and CDR2 LQKENI. V lost 5 bases to trimming and J lost 2 bases, with 9 bases between them. The CDR3 DNA reads as TGTGCCAGCTCAAAGGATATTCAAGAGACCCAGTACTTC. Its protein product is CASSKDIQETQYF.

The V call is TRBV10-1, the J call TRBJ2-2; D is possibly TRBD2 (6 bases). Trimming took 8 bases from V and 0 from J, leaving 13 bases between them. The CDR3 covers 15 residues. Germline V lookup: CDR1 WNHNN, CDR2 SYGVQD (reference sequence). The CDR3 region has the DNA TGCGCCAGCCACCTTAGGACTACGAACACCGGGGAGCTGTTTTTT. Translating it yields CASHLRTTNTGELFF.

The gene calls are TRBV27 and TRBJ1-1; D is perhaps TRBD1 (6 bases). The CDR3 is made up of 19 amino acids. V was pared by 5 bases and J by 0 bases, with 25 bases between. CDR1 and CDR2 (germline): MNHEY, SMNVEV (reference sequence). The CDR3, as DNA: TGTGCCAGCAGTCCCATCGGGAGGGGGAACGTAGATATGAACACTGAAGCTTTCTTT. It codes for CASSPIGRGNVDMNTEAFF.

The chain recombines TRBV11-3 with TRBJ1-1; D is uncertain. The CDR3 contains 14 residues. V was shortened by 5 bases and J by 0 bases, with 10 bases between the two germline ends. Germline lookup yields CDR1 SGHNT and CDR2 YENEEA. The DNA for the CDR3 is TGTGCCAGCAGCCTTGGCCCGGTGAACACTGAAGCTTTCTTT. Translated: CASSLGPVNTEAFF. Full variable domain (rest looked up from reference TRBV11-3 and TRBJ1-1): EAGVVQSPRYKIIEKKQPVAFWCNPISGHNTLYWYLQNLGQGPELLIRYENEEAVDDSQLPKDRFSAERLKGVDSTLKIQPAELGDSAVYLCASSLGPVNTEAFFGQGTRLTVV.

The rearrangement uses TRBV7-3 and TRBJ2-1; D ambiguous. V lost 5 bases to trimming and J lost 6 bases, with 8 bases between them. From germline, CDR1 is SGHTA and CDR2 FQGTGA. This CDR3 comprises 12 residues. CDR3 coding DNA: TGTGCCAGCAGCGCCTTTGGCAATGAGCAGTTCTTC. Protein product: CASSAFGNEQFF.

V and J are TRBV18 and TRBJ2-1; D might be TRBD1 or TRBD2, each matching 5 bases. Trimming stripped 0 bases from V and 9 bases from J, with 15 bases between. The CDR3 contains 15 residues. Looked up from germline, CDR1 is KGHSH and CDR2 is LQKENI. The CDR3 coding sequence is TGTGCCAGCTCACCACCGGGACGAGTATTTGGTGAGCAGTTCTTC. This codes for CASSPPGRVFGEQFF.

The V call is TRBV30, the J call TRBJ1-6; a weak D match, TRBD1 (5 bases). The CDR3 spans 14 residues. Per the germline V gene, CDR1 is GTSNPN and CDR2 is SVGIG (reference sequence). V was clipped by 3 bases and J by 10 bases, with 16 bases between them. This CDR3 is CAWRDALRGSPLHF. The CDR3 region has the DNA TGTGCCTGGAGAGACGCCCTAAGGGGCTCACCCCTCCACTTT.

The chain recombines TRBV19 with TRBJ1-3; the D is unclear. The CDR3 covers 14 residues. Trimming shortened V by 5 bases and J by 0 bases, and 8 bases separated the two germline ends. Per the germline V gene, CDR1 is LNHDA and CDR2 is SQIVND (reference sequence). CDR3 coding DNA: TGTGCCAGTAGTCACCGGCACTCTGGAAACACCATATATTTT. This codes for CASSHRHSGNTIYF.

The gene calls are TRBV4-1 and TRBJ1-2, with a weak D call TRBD1 (5 bases). The germline CDR1 and CDR2 sequences are MGHRA and YSYEKL. V was shortened by 3 bases and J by 6 bases, with 20 bases between the two germline ends. CDR3 length equals 16 residues. The CDR3 here is CASSQHSEGQNNGYTF. CDR3 nucleotide sequence: TGCGCCAGCAGCCAGCATTCTGAAGGACAAAACAATGGCTACACCTTC.

V and J are TRBV28 and TRBJ1-5; D remains ambiguous. CDR1 MDHEN and CDR2 SYDVKM come from the germline V gene. The CDR3 contains 14 residues. The V end was cut by 2 bases, the J end by 11 bases, with 16 bases between. The CDR3 is CASSLIDMRNAQHF. For the CDR3, the DNA is TGTGCCAGCAGTTTAATAGACATGCGGAACGCCCAGCATTTT.

The chain employs TRBV7-9 and TRBJ2-3; D is unclear. Germline V gene sequence: CDR1 SEHNR, CDR2 FQNEAQ (reference sequence). The germline V and J ends were trimmed by 1 base and 4 bases, with 9 bases remaining between them. The CDR3 runs to 14 residues. The DNA of the CDR3 is TGTGCCAGCAGCTTAGACGCTAGGGCAGATACGCAGTATTTT. This gives the protein CASSLDARADTQYF.

J is TRBJ2-3 and V is TRBV5-1; D uncertain. V lost 0 bases to trimming and J lost 2 bases, with 4 bases between them. Germline-derived CDR1 and CDR2 are SGHRS and YFSETQ. The CDR3 is made up of 13 amino acids. The CDR3 spells CASSLGHTDTQYF. The CDR3 DNA is TGCGCCAGCAGCTTGGGTCACACAGATACGCAGTATTTT.

CDR3 sequence (DNA): TGTGCCAGCAGTGAGGGACTAGCGGGGGGCACAGATACGCAGTATTTT. Protein: CASSEGLAGGTDTQYF. The chain employs TRBV2 and TRBJ2-3; 14 bases are a match to TRBD2. The CDR3 contains 16 residues. The germline V gene has CDR1 SNHLY and CDR2 FYNNEI. V trimming: 3 bases; J trimming: 1 base; junction bases outside the gene matches: 0.

This chain links TRBV7-9 with TRBJ2-1; the D gene could be TRBD1 or TRBD2 (5 bases each). The length of the CDR3 is 13 residues. The germline V gene has CDR1 SEHNR and CDR2 FQNEAQ (reference sequence). V lost 5 bases to trimming and J lost 8 bases, with 13 bases between them. The CDR3 sequence is CASSREGFHEQFF. DNA for the CDR3: TGTGCCAGCAGCCGCGAGGGGTTCCATGAGCAGTTCTTC.

This clone appeared a single time. The V and J genes are TRBV19 and TRBJ2-2, with 11 nucleotides matching TRBD1. Trimming removed 7 bases from V and 2 bases from J; junction bases left unmatched: 6. The CDR3 runs to 16 residues. Germline assignment: CDR1 LNHDA and CDR2 SQIVND (reference sequence). CDR3 residues: CASNPGQGANTGELFF. The CDR3 DNA reads as TGTGCCAGTAACCCTGGACAGGGGGCTAACACCGGGGAGCTGTTTTTT.

This clone is a singleton in its sample. V is TRBV27 and J is TRBJ1-3; TRBD1 aligns across 7 bases. J was trimmed by 4 bases and V by 5 bases; bases with no gene match: 5. CDR3 length equals 14 residues. Germline CDR1 is MNHEY and CDR2 is SMNVEV (reference sequence). As DNA, the CDR3 is TGTGCCAGCAGTCCACAGGGGCGAGGAAACACCATATATTTT. This codes for CASSPQGRGNTIYF.

J is TRBJ2-3 and V is TRBV6-4; 12 bases agree with TRBD1. Germline trimming cut 3 bases from V and 4 bases from J; bases unmatched to any gene: 2. The germline V gene has CDR1 MRHNA and CDR2 SNTAGT. This CDR3 has 15 residues. The CDR3 DNA sequence: TGTGCCAGCAGTGAAGGGACAGGGGGCGCAGATACGCAGTATTTT. Translated: CASSEGTGGADTQYF.

The rearrangement uses TRBV15 and TRBJ2-1, with D perhaps given as TRBD1 or TRBD2 (5 bases each). Trimming stripped 7 bases from V and 3 bases from J, with 16 bases between. The CDR3 sequence is 15 residues long. In germline, CDR1 is LNHNV, CDR2 YYDKDF (reference sequence). CDR3 loop: CATTPVGDGYNEQFF. CDR3 nucleotide sequence: TGTGCCACCACGCCCGTCGGGGACGGCTACAATGAGCAGTTCTTC.

Comment on this clone: An end of the junction does not agree with germline; a read error may underlie this. This sequence joins TRBV5-4 and TRBJ2-7; D not certain. Germline CDR1 and CDR2: SGHNT and YYREEE (reference sequence). The CDR3 is 16 amino acids. The CDR3 here is CASSQDWRLRPYEQYF. Here the CDR3 DNA reads TGCGCCAGCAGCCAAGATTGGCGCCTTCGACCCTACGAGCAGTACTTC. The whole variable domain, filled in from reference TRBV5-4 and TRBJ2-7, reads ETGVTQSPTHLIKTRGQQVTLRCSSQSGHNTVSWYQQALGQGPQFIFQYYREEENGRGNFPPRFSGLQFPNYSSELNVNALELDDSALYLCASSQDWRLRPYEQYFGPGTRLTVT.

The chain employs TRBV5-1 and TRBJ2-1; 11 nucleotides align to TRBD2. The CDR3 is made up of 16 amino acids. Germline V gene lookup returns CDR1 SGHRS and CDR2 YFSETQ. The V and J ends lost 1 base and 7 bases, in that order; junction bases with no gene match: 7. CDR3 nucleotide sequence: TGCGCCAGCAGCTTGACCCCTAGCGGGGGGTTAAATGAGCAGTTCTTC. It encodes CASSLTPSGGLNEQFF.

The chain joins TRBV5-4 to TRBJ1-2; 9 bases are a match to TRBD1. Germline assignment: CDR1 SGHNT and CDR2 YYREEE (reference sequence). Trimming removed 3 bases from V and 8 bases from J; junction bases left unmatched: 5. The CDR3 is 13 residues long. In nucleotides, the CDR3 is TGTGCCAGCAGCTCCAGGACAGGGGTCGGCTACACCTTC. Its protein is CASSSRTGVGYTF.